The 21 T cell receptor beta chains given below trace back to one sample, sequenced in a study of cytomegalovirus exposure and HLA in healthy donors. Here immunoSEQ multiplex PCR was the method, and the copy in TCRdb shows in-frame clones only, minus some. The sample shows under 130,000 clones, around 86% of them seen only once. Sequencing was performed on PBMCs. All receptors derive from a woman between 18 and 29 years old in good health and CMV-seropositive.

The rearrangement uses TRBV7-9 and TRBJ2-1; TRBD1 aligns across 10 bases. CDR1 and CDR2 (germline): SEHNR, FQNEAQ (reference sequence). This CDR3 region has 15 residues. With 5 bases clipped from V and 4 bases from J, the junction kept 5 bases outside the gene matches. CDR3: CASSRDRGAYNEQFF. CDR3 in DNA: TGTGCCAGCAGCCGGGACAGGGGAGCATACAATGAGCAGTTCTTC.

The V gene is TRBV10-3, the J gene TRBJ2-7; 9 nucleotides match TRBD1. The CDR3 spans 15 residues. Germline V gives CDR1 ENHRY, CDR2 SYGVKD. The ends lost 9 bases at V and 2 bases at J; junction bases unmatched: 11. Written as DNA, the CDR3 is TGTGCCATTGGAAAGACAGGGGGTGAAACCTACGAGCAGTACTTC. Protein product: CAIGKTGGETYEQYF.

The chain employs TRBV6-5 and TRBJ2-7, with 9 bases that match TRBD2. J gave up 12 bases and V 6 bases, and 18 bases lay outside the gene matches. The CDR3 consists of 15 residues. The germline V gene encodes CDR1 MNHEY and CDR2 SVGAGI. CDR3 DNA sequence: TGTGCCAGCAGAATAAGCGGGAGGACCCCGCTTGGCCTGTACTTC. This codes for CASRISGRTPLGLYF.

CDR3 DNA sequence: TGTGCCAGTAGTATAGCCCCAGGGGGCAATGAGCAGTTCTTC. Protein sequence: CASSIAPGGNEQFF. The chain is built from TRBV19 and TRBJ2-1, with TRBD1 matching over 7 bases. Trimming at V came to 1 base and at J to 6 bases, leaving 3 bases not matched to a gene. Germline CDR1 LNHDA, CDR2 SQIVND (reference sequence). This CDR3 is built from 14 residues.

The rearrangement uses TRBV5-1 and TRBJ1-2; 8 positions agree with TRBD1. V lost 3 bases and J lost 7; bases outside the gene matches: 5. This CDR3 is 13 amino acids long. Per germline, CDR1 SGHRS and CDR2 YFSETQ. CDR3 protein: CASSSQGDSGYTF. The CDR3 DNA reads as TGCGCCAGCAGCTCACAGGGGGATAGTGGCTACACCTTC.

This clone showed up just a few times. The V gene is TRBV7-3, the J gene TRBJ2-5; weak D call: TRBD2 (6 bases). In germline, CDR1 is SGHTA, CDR2 FQGTGA. V was pared by 5 bases and J by 5 bases, with 18 bases between. The CDR3 has 15 amino acids. For the CDR3, the DNA is TGTGCCAGCAGCCCCGGAGCGGGCCGTGGGGAGACCCAGTACTTC. It is translated as CASSPGAGRGETQYF.

V is TRBV5-4 and J is TRBJ2-6; D not resolved. Germline V gene lookup returns CDR1 SGHNT and CDR2 YYREEE (reference sequence). CDR3 length equals 15 residues. V was pared by 0 bases and J by 8 bases, with 12 bases between. The CDR3 DNA sequence: TGTGCCAGCAGCTTGGTGTCTCAGTTACCCAACGTCCTGACTTTC. Amino acid sequence: CASSLVSQLPNVLTF. Complete variable domain (other parts from reference TRBV5-4 and TRBJ2-6): ETGVTQSPTHLIKTRGQQVTLRCSSQSGHNTVSWYQQALGQGPQFIFQYYREEENGRGNFPPRFSGLQFPNYSSELNVNALELDDSALYLCASSLVSQLPNVLTFGAGSRLTVL.

The V call is TRBV6-1, the J call TRBJ1-3; D unclear. V lost 7 bases and J lost 4, with 8 bases in between. Germline loops: CDR1 MNHNS, CDR2 SASEGT. CDR3 length: 12 residues. CDR3 protein: CASNSPGNTIYF. The CDR3 region has the DNA TGTGCCAGCAACTCCCCCGGAAACACCATATATTTT.

The V and J genes are TRBV5-1 and TRBJ2-2; 11 nucleotides line up with TRBD2. CDR1 is SGHRS and CDR2 is YFSETQ in the germline V gene. This CDR3 spans 16 amino acids. V lost 5 bases and J lost 0; bases outside the gene matches: 3. This CDR3 is CASRASGGSNTGELFF. The CDR3 DNA follows: TGCGCCAGCAGAGCTAGCGGGGGGTCGAACACCGGGGAGCTGTTTTTT.

A few counts support this clone. V and J are TRBV28 and TRBJ1-2; D unresolved. The length of the CDR3 is 11 residues. Germline lookup yields CDR1 MDHEN and CDR2 SYDVKM. The ends were cut back, 3 bases at V and 5 bases at J, with 4 bases in the middle. CDR3 sequence (DNA): TGTGCCAGCAGTTTCGGGTATGGCTACACCTTC. As protein: CASSFGYGYTF.

V gene TRBV5-1 combines with J gene TRBJ1-2; D perhaps matches TRBD1 (6 bases). There are 17 residues in the CDR3. Germline assignment: CDR1 SGHRS and CDR2 YFSETQ. Deletions cut 5 bases from V and 1 base from J, with 21 bases between. As DNA, the CDR3 is TGCGCCAGCAGTCCTCATGGGACAACGAAAATTAACTATGGCTACACCTTC. This translates into CASSPHGTTKINYGYTF.

The V gene is TRBV29-1, the J gene TRBJ1-1; D ambiguous. In germline, CDR1 is SQVTM, CDR2 ANQGSEA. Trimming shortened V by 7 bases and J by 6 bases, and 12 bases separated the two germline ends. This CDR3 spans 11 amino acids. The chain's CDR3 is CSGWRAPEAFF. The CDR3 DNA reads as TGCAGCGGTTGGAGGGCACCTGAAGCTTTCTTT.

The chain employs TRBV5-1 and TRBJ2-1; TRBD2 might be the D (5 bases). Trimming left V 7 bases short and J 6 bases short, with 20 bases between. The CDR3 is 15 amino acids. CDR1 and CDR2 from the germline V gene are SGHRS and YFSETQ. CDR3 amino acids: CASAREEAGTNEQFF. The CDR3 region has the DNA TGCGCCAGCGCCAGAGAGGAGGCGGGCACCAATGAGCAGTTCTTC.

This rearrangement joins TRBV9 to TRBJ2-7; 9 bases agree with TRBD2. V lost 0 bases to trimming and J lost 3 bases; unmatched junction nucleotides: 4. The V gene's germline CDR1 is SGDLS and CDR2 YYNGEE. The CDR3 spans 15 residues. CDR3 sequence: CASSVGPSGDYEQYF. The CDR3 nucleotides are TGTGCCAGCAGCGTAGGACCTAGCGGGGACTACGAGCAGTACTTC.

The chain combines TRBV19 with TRBJ2-3; 8 bases agree with TRBD1. V trimming: 3 bases; J trimming: 3 bases; junction bases outside the gene matches: 2. Germline assignment: CDR1 LNHDA and CDR2 SQIVND (reference sequence). The CDR3 loop spans 14 amino acids. CDR3 amino acids: CASSITGGTDTQYF. The CDR3 coding sequence is TGTGCCAGTAGTATCACAGGGGGAACAGATACGCAGTATTTT. The full variable domain, its missing parts supplied by reference TRBV19 and TRBJ2-3, is DGGITQSPKYLFRKEGQNVTLSCEQNLNHDAMYWYRQDPGQGLRLIYYSQIVNDFQKGDIAEGYSVSREKKESFPLTVTSAQKNPTAFYLCASSITGGTDTQYFGPGTRLTVL.

The rearrangement joins TRBV4-1 to TRBJ2-7; 8 bases line up with TRBD1. CDR1 is MGHRA and CDR2 is YSYEKL in the germline V gene. The trim removed 1 base at V and 2 bases at J, leaving 7 bases unmatched. The CDR3 is 16 residues long. The CDR3 reads CASSQGWTGSPYEQYF. CDR3 nucleotide sequence: TGCGCCAGCAGCCAAGGGTGGACAGGGTCCCCCTACGAGCAGTACTTC.

This chain uses TRBV14 with TRBJ2-7; the D gene is possibly TRBD2 (6 bases). The germline V gene encodes CDR1 SGHDN and CDR2 FVKESK. V dropped 4 bases and J dropped 0 bases, with 10 bases sitting between them. The CDR3 extends over 14 amino acids. For the CDR3, the DNA is TGTGCCAGCAGCCCTGGGAGGTACTCCTACGAGCAGTACTTC. Amino acids: CASSPGRYSYEQYF.

The chain couples TRBV28 to TRBJ2-7; 8 nucleotides line up with TRBD2. Germline CDR1 MDHEN, CDR2 SYDVKM. The CDR3 sequence is 15 residues long. DNA for the CDR3: TGTGCGTCAGCGGGAGAATCCCCCATCAGCTACGAGCAGTACTTC. Protein: CASAGESPISYEQYF.

The genes are TRBV5-1 and TRBJ1-2, with D possibly TRBD1 on 6 matching bases. The CDR3 loop spans 16 amino acids. Trimming removed 4 bases from V and 4 bases from J, with 20 bases in between. Germline V gene data show CDR1 as SGHRS and CDR2 as YFSETQ. CDR3 nucleotide sequence: TGCGCCAGCAGCCCGGGTAGTAGGACAGCATCCTATGGCTACACCTTC. Amino acid sequence: CASSPGSRTASYGYTF.

The chain uses TRBV4-1 and TRBJ1-2; 7 bases line up with TRBD1. The CDR3 covers 17 residues. Trimming cost V 2 bases and J 3 bases; bases outside gene matches: 12. In germline, CDR1 is MGHRA, CDR2 YSYEKL. CDR3 amino acids: CASSQTSTGAQDYGYTF. In nucleotides, the CDR3 is TGCGCCAGCAGCCAAACATCCACAGGGGCACAGGACTATGGCTACACCTTC.

The genes are TRBV7-9 and TRBJ1-2; no clear D gene. V was cut by 5 bases and J by 5 bases, with 18 bases left in between. Germline V CDR1 and CDR2: SEHNR, FQNEAQ (reference sequence). CDR3 size: 15 residues. The CDR3, as DNA: TGTGCCAGCAGCCCCTCCACCGGGATGTGGTATGGCTACACCTTC. Protein: CASSPSTGMWYGYTF.